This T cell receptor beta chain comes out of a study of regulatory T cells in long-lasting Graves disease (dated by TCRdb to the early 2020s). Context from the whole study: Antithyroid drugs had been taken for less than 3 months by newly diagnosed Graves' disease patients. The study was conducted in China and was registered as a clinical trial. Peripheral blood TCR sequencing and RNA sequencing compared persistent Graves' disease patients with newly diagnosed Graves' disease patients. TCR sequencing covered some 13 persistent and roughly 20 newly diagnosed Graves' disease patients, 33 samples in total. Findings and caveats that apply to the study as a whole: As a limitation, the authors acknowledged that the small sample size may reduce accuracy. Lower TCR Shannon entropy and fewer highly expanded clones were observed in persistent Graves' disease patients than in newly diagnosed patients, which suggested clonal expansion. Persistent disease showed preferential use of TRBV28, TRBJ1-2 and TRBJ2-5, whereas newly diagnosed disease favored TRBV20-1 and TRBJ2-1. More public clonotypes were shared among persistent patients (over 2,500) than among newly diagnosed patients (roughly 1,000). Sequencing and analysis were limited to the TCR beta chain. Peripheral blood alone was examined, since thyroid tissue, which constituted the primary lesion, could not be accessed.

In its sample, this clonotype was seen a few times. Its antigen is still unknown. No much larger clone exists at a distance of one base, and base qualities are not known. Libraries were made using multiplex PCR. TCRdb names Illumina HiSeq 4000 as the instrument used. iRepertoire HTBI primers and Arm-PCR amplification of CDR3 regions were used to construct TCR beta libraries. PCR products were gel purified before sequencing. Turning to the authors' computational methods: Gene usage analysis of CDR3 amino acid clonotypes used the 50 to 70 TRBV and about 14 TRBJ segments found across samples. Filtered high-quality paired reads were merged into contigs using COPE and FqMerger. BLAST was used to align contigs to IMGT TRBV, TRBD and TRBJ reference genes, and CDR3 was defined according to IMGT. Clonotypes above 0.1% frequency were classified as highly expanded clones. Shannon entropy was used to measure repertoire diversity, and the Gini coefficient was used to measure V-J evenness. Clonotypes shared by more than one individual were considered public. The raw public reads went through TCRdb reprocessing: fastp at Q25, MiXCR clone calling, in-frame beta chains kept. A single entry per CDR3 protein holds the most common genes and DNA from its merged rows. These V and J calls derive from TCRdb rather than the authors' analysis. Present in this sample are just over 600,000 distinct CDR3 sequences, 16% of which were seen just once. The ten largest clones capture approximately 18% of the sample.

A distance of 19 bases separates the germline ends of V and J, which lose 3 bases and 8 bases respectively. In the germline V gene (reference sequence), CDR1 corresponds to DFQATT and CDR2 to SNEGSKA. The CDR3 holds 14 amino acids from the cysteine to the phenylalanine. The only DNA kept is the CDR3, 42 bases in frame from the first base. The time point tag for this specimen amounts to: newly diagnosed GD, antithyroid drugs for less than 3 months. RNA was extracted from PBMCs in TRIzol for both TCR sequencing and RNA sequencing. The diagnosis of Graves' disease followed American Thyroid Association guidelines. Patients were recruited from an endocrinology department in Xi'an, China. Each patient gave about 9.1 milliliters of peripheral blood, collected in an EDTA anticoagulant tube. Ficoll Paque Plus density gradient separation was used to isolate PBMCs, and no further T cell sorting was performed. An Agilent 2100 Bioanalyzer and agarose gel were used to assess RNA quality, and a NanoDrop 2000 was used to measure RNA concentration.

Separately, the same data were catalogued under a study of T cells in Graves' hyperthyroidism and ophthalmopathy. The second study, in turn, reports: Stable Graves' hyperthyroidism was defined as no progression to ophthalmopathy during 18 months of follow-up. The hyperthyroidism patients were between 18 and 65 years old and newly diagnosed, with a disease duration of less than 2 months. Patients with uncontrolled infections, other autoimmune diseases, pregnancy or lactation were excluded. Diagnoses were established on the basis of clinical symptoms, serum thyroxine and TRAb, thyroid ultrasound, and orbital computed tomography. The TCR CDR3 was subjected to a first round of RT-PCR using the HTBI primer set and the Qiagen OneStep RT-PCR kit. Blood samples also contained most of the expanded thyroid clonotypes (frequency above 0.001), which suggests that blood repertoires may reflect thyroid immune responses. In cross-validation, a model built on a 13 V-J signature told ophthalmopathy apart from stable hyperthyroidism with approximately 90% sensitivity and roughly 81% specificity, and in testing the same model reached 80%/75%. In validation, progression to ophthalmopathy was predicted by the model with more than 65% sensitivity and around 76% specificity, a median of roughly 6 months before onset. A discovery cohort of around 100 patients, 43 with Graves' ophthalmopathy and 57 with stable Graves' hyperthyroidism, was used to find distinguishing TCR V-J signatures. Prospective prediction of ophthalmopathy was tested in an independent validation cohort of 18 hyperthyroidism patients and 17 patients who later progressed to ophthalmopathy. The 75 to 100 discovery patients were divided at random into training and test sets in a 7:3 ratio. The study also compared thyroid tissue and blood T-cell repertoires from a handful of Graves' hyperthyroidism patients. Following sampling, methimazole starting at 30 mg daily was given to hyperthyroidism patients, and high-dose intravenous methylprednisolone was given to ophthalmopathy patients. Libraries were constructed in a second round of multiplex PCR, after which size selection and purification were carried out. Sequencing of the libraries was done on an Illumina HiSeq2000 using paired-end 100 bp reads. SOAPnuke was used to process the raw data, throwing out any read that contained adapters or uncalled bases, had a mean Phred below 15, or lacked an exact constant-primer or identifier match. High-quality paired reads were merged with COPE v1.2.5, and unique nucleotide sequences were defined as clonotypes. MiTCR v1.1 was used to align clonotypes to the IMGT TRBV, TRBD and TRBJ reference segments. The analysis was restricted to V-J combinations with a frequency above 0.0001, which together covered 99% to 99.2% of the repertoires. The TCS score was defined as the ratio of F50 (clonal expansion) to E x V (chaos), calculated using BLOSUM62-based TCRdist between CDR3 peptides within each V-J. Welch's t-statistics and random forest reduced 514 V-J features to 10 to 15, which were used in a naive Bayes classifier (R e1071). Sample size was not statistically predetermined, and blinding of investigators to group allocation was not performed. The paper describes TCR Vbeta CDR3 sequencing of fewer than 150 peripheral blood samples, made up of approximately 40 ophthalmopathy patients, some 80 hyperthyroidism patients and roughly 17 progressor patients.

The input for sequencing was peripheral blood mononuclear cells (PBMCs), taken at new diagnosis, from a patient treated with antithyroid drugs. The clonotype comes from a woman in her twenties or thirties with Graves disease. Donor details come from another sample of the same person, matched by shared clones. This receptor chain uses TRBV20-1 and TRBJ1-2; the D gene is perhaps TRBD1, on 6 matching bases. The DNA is TGCAGTGCTAGGATCCCTAGGGGGGTGGGGGGCTACACCTTC. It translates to CSARIPRGVGGYTF.